A single sample is the source of the 31 T cell receptor beta chains below, sequenced in a study of CD8+ T cells in alopecia areata. The treatment denotes: oral pan-JAK inhibitor, 5-10 mg twice daily. Extracted RNA was reverse transcribed into cDNA, the sequencing template. Assay used: immunoSEQ multiplex PCR; TCRdb lists only in-frame clones, some missing. The table includes roughly 60,000 clones, approximately 44% detected once. The sequencing here drew on CD8+ T cells sorted from blood, taken around week 36, from a patient treated with tofacitinib. These receptors were taken from a human donor with alopecia areata.

In this sample, this clone turned up a few times. The rearrangement joins TRBV7-9 to TRBJ1-5; D not resolved. The germline V gene encodes CDR1 SEHNR and CDR2 FQNEAQ (reference sequence). V was shortened by 5 bases and J by 4 bases, with 12 bases between the two germline ends. The CDR3 contains 14 residues. The CDR3 loop is CASSPSTENQPQHF. The CDR3 DNA sequence: TGTGCCAGCAGCCCATCGACCGAAAATCAGCCCCAGCATTTT.

This clone was observed a handful of times. The chain carries TRBV6-5 and TRBJ2-7; 10 positions agree with TRBD1. Germline loops: CDR1 MNHEY, CDR2 SVGAGI. J gave up 2 bases and V 8 bases, and 6 bases lay outside the gene matches. The CDR3 consists of 14 residues. CDR3 bases: TGTGCCAGCCAGGGACAGGGGAAAACCTACGAGCAGTACTTC. Amino acids: CASQGQGKTYEQYF.

The sample holds one count of this clone. The rearrangement joins TRBV9 to TRBJ2-5, with a tentative D call TRBD1 (6 bases). Trimming left V 2 bases short and J 1 base short, with 15 bases between. Germline CDR1 reads SGDLS; CDR2 reads YYNGEE. The CDR3 contains 16 residues. The CDR3 nucleotides are TGTGCCAGCAGCGTCACCCAGACAGGTTTCCAAGAGACCCAGTACTTC. Its protein product is CASSVTQTGFQETQYF.

This clone has more than one count but fewer than ten. The rearrangement links TRBV11-3 to TRBJ1-2, with a weak D call TRBD1 (6 bases). Germline V gives CDR1 SGHNT, CDR2 YENEEA. Trimming stripped 6 bases from V and 4 bases from J, with 15 bases between. The CDR3 extends over 14 amino acids. This chain's CDR3 is CASSQFDRPYGYTF. CDR3 bases: TGTGCCAGCAGTCAATTCGACAGGCCCTATGGCTACACCTTC.

This clone was counted a few times. V usage is TRBV29-1 and J usage is TRBJ2-1; unclear D gene. Trimming stripped 7 bases from V and 3 bases from J, with 10 bases between. Per germline, CDR1 SQVTM and CDR2 ANQGSEA. The CDR3 runs 12 residues. The CDR3 loop is CSDGRNYNEQFF. CDR3 DNA sequence: TGCAGCGATGGGCGGAACTACAATGAGCAGTTCTTC.

The chain recombines TRBV27 with TRBJ2-7, with TRBD1 matching over 11 bases. V was pared by 6 bases and J by 3 bases, with 1 base of the junction left unmatched. Germline values: CDR1 MNHEY, CDR2 SMNVEV (reference sequence). The CDR3 covers 13 residues. The DNA of the CDR3 is TGTGCCAGCAGCGGGACAGGGGGCTACGAGCAGTACTTC. Amino acids: CASSGTGGYEQYF.

This chain links TRBV9 with TRBJ2-7, with D unclear. Germline CDR1 reads SGDLS; CDR2 reads YYNGEE. The CDR3 consists of 15 residues. The ends were cut back, 0 bases at V and 2 bases at J, with 12 bases in the middle. The CDR3 loop is CASSVGASTAYEQYF. The CDR3 bases are TGTGCCAGCAGCGTAGGTGCCAGCACGGCCTACGAGCAGTACTTC. The full variable domain, completed using reference TRBV9 and TRBJ2-7, is DSGVTQTPKHLITATGQRVTLRCSPRSGDLSVYWYQQSLDQGLQFLIQYYNGEERAKGNILERFSAQQFPDLHSELNLSSLELGDSALYFCASSVGASTAYEQYFGPGTRLTVT.

Concerning this clone: At the DNA level, this CDR3 is encoded by other sequences in the same sample as well. The rearrangement joins TRBV5-4 to TRBJ2-7; 9 nucleotides agree with TRBD1. The CDR3 loop spans 14 amino acids. The germline gives CDR1 SGHNT, CDR2 YYREEE (reference sequence). The V and J ends lost 4 bases and 1 base, in that order; junction bases with no gene match: 3. The DNA for the CDR3 is TGTGCCAGCAGCCCCGGGACAGGGTCCTACGAGCAGTACTTC. Translating gives CASSPGTGSYEQYF. The whole variable domain, remainder taken from reference TRBV5-4 and TRBJ2-7, is ETGVTQSPTHLIKTRGQQVTLRCSSQSGHNTVSWYQQALGQGPQFIFQYYREEENGRGNFPPRFSGLQFPNYSSELNVNALELDDSALYLCASSPGTGSYEQYFGPGTRLTVT.

The chain joins TRBV28 to TRBJ1-6, with a weak D call TRBD1 (6 bases). The V end was cut by 6 bases, the J end by 11 bases, with 29 bases between. Germline V gene data show CDR1 as MDHEN and CDR2 as SYDVKM. This CDR3 has 18 residues. This CDR3 is CASSPIGGNSPSEPPLHF. Written as DNA, the CDR3 is TGTGCCAGCAGCCCGATAGGGGGAAACTCACCCTCGGAACCACCCCTCCACTTT.

The chain carries TRBV6-5 and TRBJ2-5, with D tentatively TRBD1 (5 bases). Between the trimmed V and J ends, which lost 0 bases and 4 bases, there was a span of 15 bases. This CDR3 is 16 amino acids long. Germline CDR1 MNHEY, CDR2 SVGAGI. CDR3 residues: CASSYSKFRAGETQYF. CDR3 coding DNA: TGTGCCAGCAGTTACTCGAAATTCAGGGCCGGAGAGACCCAGTACTTC.

The CDR3 spells CASNSGGSSYEQYF. CDR3 bases: TGTGCCAGCAACAGCGGGGGGAGCTCCTACGAGCAGTACTTC. The rearrangement links TRBV9 to TRBJ2-7, with 9 bases lining up with TRBD2. The CDR3 extends over 14 amino acids. V lost 6 bases, J lost 0 bases, and 4 bases stayed unmatched. CDR1 and CDR2 from the germline V gene are SGDLS and YYNGEE. Drawing the rest from reference TRBV9 and TRBJ2-7, the complete variable domain is DSGVTQTPKHLITATGQRVTLRCSPRSGDLSVYWYQQSLDQGLQFLIQYYNGEERAKGNILERFSAQQFPDLHSELNLSSLELGDSALYFCASNSGGSSYEQYFGPGTRLTVT.

The chain links TRBV7-8 to TRBJ2-7; 7 bases map to TRBD1. Germline loops: CDR1 SGHVS, CDR2 FQNEAQ. V lost 5 bases and J lost 5; bases outside the gene matches: 9. This CDR3 has 14 residues. CDR3 protein: CASSPTGLGNEQYF. In nucleotides, the CDR3 is TGTGCCAGCAGCCCGACAGGGCTGGGAAACGAGCAGTACTTC. The full variable domain, with the rest looked up from reference TRBV7-8 and TRBJ2-7, is GAGVSQSPRYKVAKRGQDVALRCDPISGHVSLFWYQQALGQGPEFLTYFQNEAQLDKSGLPSDRFFAERPEGSVSTLKIQRTQQEDSAVYLCASSPTGLGNEQYFGPGTRLTVT.

This clone appeared a few times. The CDR3 protein is CASSWRGGRDTGSYNEQFF. The CDR3 DNA sequence: TGCGCCAGCAGCTGGCGGGGGGGCCGGGACACCGGCTCCTACAATGAGCAGTTCTTC. The rearrangement joins TRBV5-1 to TRBJ2-1, with 9 positions matching TRBD2. CDR3 length: 19 amino acids. V lost 3 bases, J lost 0 bases, and 13 bases stayed unmatched. Germline-derived CDR1 and CDR2 are SGHRS and YFSETQ.

This rearrangement joins TRBV5-1 to TRBJ2-1; the match to TRBD1 covers 7 bases. The germline V gene has CDR1 SGHRS and CDR2 YFSETQ. With 4 bases clipped from V and 0 bases from J, the junction kept 4 bases outside the gene matches. The CDR3 contains 15 residues. CDR3 amino acids: CASSKGGISYNEQFF. Written as DNA, the CDR3 is TGCGCCAGCAGCAAAGGGGGCATCTCCTACAATGAGCAGTTCTTC. Complete variable domain (other parts from reference TRBV5-1 and TRBJ2-1): KAGVTQTPRYLIKTRGQQVTLSCSPISGHRSVSWYQQTPGQGLQFLFEYFSETQRNKGNFPGRFSGRQFSNSRSEMNVSTLELGDSALYLCASSKGGISYNEQFFGPGTRLTVL.

The chain recombines TRBV7-9 with TRBJ1-2, with no clear D. The CDR3 has 15 amino acids. CDR1 and CDR2 (germline): SEHNR, FQNEAQ (reference sequence). Trimming pared 0 bases from V and 3 bases from J, leaving 11 bases between. This CDR3 reads CASSLARVRDYGYTF. CDR3 DNA: TGTGCCAGCAGCTTAGCCCGGGTTCGGGACTATGGCTACACCTTC.

This chain joins TRBV6-5 and TRBJ1-1; TRBD1 might be the D (6 bases). Looked up from germline, CDR1 is MNHEY and CDR2 is SVGAGI. V was shortened by 4 bases and J by 4 bases, with 16 bases between the two germline ends. The CDR3 runs 15 residues. The CDR3 region has the DNA TGTGCCAGCAGTTCGGGCGAGGGGGAGGCCACTGAAGCTTTCTTT. Translation: CASSSGEGEATEAFF.

This clone came up a few times. This chain uses TRBV15 with TRBJ2-3; D perhaps matches TRBD2 (6 bases). From germline, CDR1 is LNHNV and CDR2 YYDKDF (reference sequence). V was trimmed by 3 bases and J by 6 bases, leaving 19 bases between them. There are 16 residues in the CDR3. This chain's CDR3 is CATSSSPGLVSDTQYF. As DNA, the CDR3 is TGTGCCACCAGCAGTTCTCCGGGACTCGTCAGCGATACGCAGTATTTT.

This clone was recorded a few times. This sequence joins TRBV6-1 and TRBJ2-2, with D tentatively TRBD1 (6 bases). Germline V gene lookup returns CDR1 MNHNS and CDR2 SASEGT. The CDR3 has 14 amino acids. V was trimmed by 4 bases and J by 3 bases, leaving 9 bases between them. The CDR3 region has the DNA TGTGCCAGCAGTGTGGACAGCTACACCGGGGAGCTGTTTTTT. Amino acids: CASSVDSYTGELFF.

The chain links TRBV7-6 to TRBJ1-1; D is unresolved. In germline, CDR1 is SGHVS, CDR2 FNYEAQ. Trimming left V 8 bases short and J 3 bases short, with 7 bases between. The CDR3 extends over 11 amino acids. The CDR3 coding sequence is TGTGCCAGCCGCGGGGACACTGAAGCTTTCTTT. It codes for CASRGDTEAFF.

Worth noting for this clone: The same CDR3 can be traced to other DNA sequences in this sample. This chain connects TRBV15 to TRBJ2-7; D might be TRBD2 (6 bases). The CDR3 covers 12 residues. From germline, CDR1 is LNHNV and CDR2 YYDKDF (reference sequence). Deletions cut 8 bases from V and 0 bases from J, with 8 bases between. The CDR3: CATRGDSYEQYF. CDR3 DNA sequence: TGTGCCACCCGCGGGGACTCCTACGAGCAGTACTTC.

This chain connects TRBV29-1 to TRBJ2-6; perhaps D is TRBD1 or TRBD2 (7 bases each). Trimming shortened V by 6 bases and J by 3 bases, and 15 bases separated the two germline ends. Per the germline V gene, CDR1 is SQVTM and CDR2 is ANQGSEA. This CDR3 is built from 15 residues. CDR3 in DNA: TGCAGCGTGGGAGGGACAGAACTTGGGGCCAACGTCCTGACTTTC. This gives the protein CSVGGTELGANVLTF. The whole variable domain, remainder taken from reference TRBV29-1 and TRBJ2-6, is SAVISQKPSRDICQRGTSLTIQCQVDSQVTMMFWYRQQPGQSLTLIATANQGSEATYESGFVIDKFPISRPNLTFSTLTVSNMSPEDSSIYLCSVGGTELGANVLTFGAGSRLTVL.

This chain connects TRBV5-1 to TRBJ1-2; the D gene is possibly TRBD1 (5 bases). This CDR3 spans 13 amino acids. Germline lookup yields CDR1 SGHRS and CDR2 YFSETQ. The ends were cut back, 2 bases at V and 6 bases at J, with 11 bases in the middle. This chain's CDR3 is CASSFTGRDGYTF. CDR3 sequence (DNA): TGCGCCAGCAGCTTTACAGGCCGAGATGGCTACACCTTC.

The sample holds a few counts of this clone. This chain joins TRBV13 and TRBJ1-2; 8 bases map to TRBD1. Losses at the gene ends were 3 bases for V and 6 bases for J; bases not matched to a gene: 3. The germline V gene encodes CDR1 PRHDT and CDR2 FYEKMQ (reference sequence). The CDR3 has 13 residues. The CDR3 DNA sequence: TGTGCCAGCAGCTTGGGGACAGGCGATGGCTACACCTTC. Translated: CASSLGTGDGYTF.

The rearrangement uses TRBV29-1 and TRBJ2-7, with a tentative D call TRBD1 (5 bases). CDR3 length equals 12 residues. V was shortened by 6 bases and J by 9 bases, with 18 bases between the two germline ends. CDR1 and CDR2 from the germline V gene are SQVTM and ANQGSEA. This CDR3 reads CSVLGAAGRQYF. CDR3 coding DNA: TGCAGCGTCCTTGGGGCTGCCGGTCGGCAGTACTTC.

The J gene is TRBJ2-5, the V gene TRBV28; a weak D match, TRBD2 (7 bases). The ends were cut back, 4 bases at V and 5 bases at J, with 26 bases in the middle. The germline gives CDR1 MDHEN, CDR2 SYDVKM. The CDR3 spans 18 residues. DNA of the CDR3: TGTGCCAGCAGTTCCCAACAGGGTCTGGCGGGGAGGGGGGAGACCCAGTACTTC. The encoded protein is CASSSQQGLAGRGETQYF.

This clone was counted between two and nine times. This chain uses TRBV6-5 with TRBJ1-2; D perhaps matches TRBD1 (5 bases). This CDR3 contains 13 residues. CDR1 and CDR2 from the germline V gene are MNHEY and SVGAGI. V lost 2 bases and J 6 bases, leaving 10 bases between the germline ends. The CDR3 nucleotides are TGTGCCAGCAGTTACCGTTCGGGGGATGGCTACACCTTC. The encoded protein is CASSYRSGDGYTF.

The chain combines TRBV29-1 with TRBJ2-1, with 11 bases matching TRBD2. The CDR3 has 12 amino acids. J lost 6 bases, V lost 7 bases, and 2 bases had no gene match. CDR1 and CDR2 (germline): SQVTM, ANQGSEA. CDR3 bases: TGCAGCGGACTAGCGGGGACCAATGAGCAGTTCTTC. This translates into CSGLAGTNEQFF.

The gene calls are TRBV4-3 and TRBJ2-6; no clear D gene. The germline gives CDR1 LGHNA, CDR2 YSLEER. V was clipped by 0 bases and J by 1 base, with 10 bases between them. This CDR3 comprises 17 residues. The CDR3 loop is CASSQDLGGSGANVLTF. The CDR3 nucleotides are TGCGCCAGCAGCCAAGATCTAGGCGGTTCTGGGGCCAACGTCCTGACTTTC.

The V and J genes are TRBV27 and TRBJ2-5; D call uncertain. The V end was cut by 2 bases, the J end by 5 bases, with 9 bases between. CDR3 length: 13 amino acids. The germline V gene encodes CDR1 MNHEY and CDR2 SMNVEV (reference sequence). The CDR3 region has the DNA TGTGCCAGCAGTTTAGGCAGGAAGGAGACCCAGTACTTC. Residues: CASSLGRKETQYF.

This clone was seen just once. The chain joins TRBV4-1 to TRBJ2-7; D possibly matches TRBD1 or TRBD2 (5 bases each). CDR3 length: 14 amino acids. The V gene's germline CDR1 is MGHRA and CDR2 YSYEKL. Trimming stripped 4 bases from V and 4 bases from J, with 14 bases between. The CDR3 sequence is CASSLRDAGYEQYF. The CDR3 DNA follows: TGCGCCAGCAGCCTAAGGGACGCCGGTTACGAGCAGTACTTC.

The V gene is TRBV7-9, the J gene TRBJ2-5; D remains ambiguous. Germline lookup yields CDR1 SEHNR and CDR2 FQNEAQ (reference sequence). Trimming took off 1 base at V and 3 bases at J, with 12 bases between the two ends. This CDR3 spans 15 amino acids. The CDR3 DNA reads as TGTGCCAGCAGCTTAGGGTCGGCCTTGGAAGAGACCCAGTACTTC. Translation gives CASSLGSALEETQYF.